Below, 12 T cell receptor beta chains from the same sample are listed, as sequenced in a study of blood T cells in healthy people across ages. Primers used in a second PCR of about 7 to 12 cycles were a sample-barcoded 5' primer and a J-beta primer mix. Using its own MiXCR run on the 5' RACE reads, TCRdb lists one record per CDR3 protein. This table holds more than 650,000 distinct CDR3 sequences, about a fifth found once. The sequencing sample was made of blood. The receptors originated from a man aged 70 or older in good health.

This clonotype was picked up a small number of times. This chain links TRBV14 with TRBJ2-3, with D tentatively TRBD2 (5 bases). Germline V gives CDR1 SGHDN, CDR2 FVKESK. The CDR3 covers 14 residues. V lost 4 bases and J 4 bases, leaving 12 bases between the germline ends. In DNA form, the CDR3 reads TGTGCCAGCAGCCTTGGACTCCGCCCAGATACGCAGTATTTT. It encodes CASSLGLRPDTQYF.

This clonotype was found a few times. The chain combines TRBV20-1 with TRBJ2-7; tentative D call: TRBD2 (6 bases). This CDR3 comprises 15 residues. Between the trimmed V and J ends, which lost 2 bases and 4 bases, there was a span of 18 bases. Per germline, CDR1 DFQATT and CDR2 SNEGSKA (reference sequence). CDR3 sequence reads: CSARSCGIERYEQYV. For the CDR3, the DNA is TGCAGTGCTAGATCCTGCGGGATCGAGCGTTACGAGCAGTACGTC.

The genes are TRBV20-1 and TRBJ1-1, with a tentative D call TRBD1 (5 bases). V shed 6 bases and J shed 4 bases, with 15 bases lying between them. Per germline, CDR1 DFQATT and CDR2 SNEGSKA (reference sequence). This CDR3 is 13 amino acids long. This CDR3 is CSAHMGGGTEAFF. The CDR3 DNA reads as TGCAGTGCACACATGGGGGGGGGCACTGAAGCTTTCTTT.

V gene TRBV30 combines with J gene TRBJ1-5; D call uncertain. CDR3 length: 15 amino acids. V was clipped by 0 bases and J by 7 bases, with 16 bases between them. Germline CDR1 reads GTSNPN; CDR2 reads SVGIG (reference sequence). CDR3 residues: CAWSVQGGGNQPQHF. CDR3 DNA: TGTGCCTGGAGTGTACAAGGAGGTGGGAACCAGCCCCAGCATTTT.

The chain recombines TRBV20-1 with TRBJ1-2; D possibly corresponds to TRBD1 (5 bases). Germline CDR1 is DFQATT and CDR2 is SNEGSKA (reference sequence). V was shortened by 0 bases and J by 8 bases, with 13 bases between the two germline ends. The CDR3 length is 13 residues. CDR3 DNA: TGCAGTGCTAGAGATCAGGGTTTCGGCGGCTACACCTTC. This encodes CSARDQGFGGYTF.

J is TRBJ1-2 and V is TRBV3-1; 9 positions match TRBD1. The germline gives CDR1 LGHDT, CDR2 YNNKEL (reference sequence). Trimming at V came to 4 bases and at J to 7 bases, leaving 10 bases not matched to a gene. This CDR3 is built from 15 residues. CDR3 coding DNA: TGTGCCAGCAGCCCCCTGGGACAGGGCGTGGCTGGCTACACCTTC. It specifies CASSPLGQGVAGYTF.

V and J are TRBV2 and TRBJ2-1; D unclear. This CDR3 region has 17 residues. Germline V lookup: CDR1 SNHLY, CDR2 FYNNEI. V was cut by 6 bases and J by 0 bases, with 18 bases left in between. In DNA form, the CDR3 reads TGTGCCAGCAGCGAGGTCCGACGGGCGAGCTCCTACAATGAGCAGTTCTTC. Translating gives CASSEVRRASSYNEQFF.

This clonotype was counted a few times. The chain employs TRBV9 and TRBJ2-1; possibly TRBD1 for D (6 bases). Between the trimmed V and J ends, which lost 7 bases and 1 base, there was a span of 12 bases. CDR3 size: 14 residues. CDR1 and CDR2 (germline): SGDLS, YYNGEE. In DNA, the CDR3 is TGTGCCAGCGGATACAGGGATTCCTACAATGAGCAGTTCTTC. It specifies CASGYRDSYNEQFF.

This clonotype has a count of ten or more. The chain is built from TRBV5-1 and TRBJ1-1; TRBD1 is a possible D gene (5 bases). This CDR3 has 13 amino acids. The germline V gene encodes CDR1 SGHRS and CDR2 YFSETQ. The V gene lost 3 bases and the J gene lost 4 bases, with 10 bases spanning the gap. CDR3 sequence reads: CASSWGDATEAFF. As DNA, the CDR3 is TGCGCCAGCAGCTGGGGGGACGCCACTGAAGCTTTCTTT.

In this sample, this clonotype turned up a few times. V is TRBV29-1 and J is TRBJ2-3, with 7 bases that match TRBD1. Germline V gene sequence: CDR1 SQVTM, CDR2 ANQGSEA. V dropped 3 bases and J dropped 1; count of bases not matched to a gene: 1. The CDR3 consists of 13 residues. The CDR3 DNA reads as TGCAGCGTTGAGCAGGGGGGCACAGATACGCAGTATTTT. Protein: CSVEQGGTDTQYF.

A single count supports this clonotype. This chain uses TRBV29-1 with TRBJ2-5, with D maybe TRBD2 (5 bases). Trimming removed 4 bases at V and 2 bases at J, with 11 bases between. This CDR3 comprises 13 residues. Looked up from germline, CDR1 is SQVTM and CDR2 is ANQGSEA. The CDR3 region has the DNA TGCAGCGTTGCGGGTGGAGGTCAAGAGACCCAGTACTTC. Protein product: CSVAGGGQETQYF.

CDR3 sequence (DNA): TGTGCCACCAGCCCTTTAGGGACCATCTACGAGCAGTACTTC. Encoded protein: CATSPLGTIYEQYF. The gene calls are TRBV15 and TRBJ2-7, with D perhaps given as TRBD1 or TRBD2 (5 bases each). V was cut by 5 bases and J by 3 bases, with 14 bases left in between. CDR3 length: 14 amino acids. CDR1 is LNHNV and CDR2 is YYDKDF in the germline V gene (reference sequence).